This T cell receptor (beta chain) was observed in a study of T cell responses to AZD1222 COVID-19 vaccine. Study in general: Researchers grouped second doses given at about 4 or about 12 weeks into one pool.

Data came from immunoSEQ multiplex PCR; TCRdb stores just in-frame clones and leaves some out. Here the sample spans 150,000 to 200,000 clones, less than 95% being singletons. The CDR3 runs to 13 residues. Trimming took off 2 bases at V and 0 bases at J, with 5 bases between the two ends. Germline V lookup: CDR1 SGHTA, CDR2 FQGNSA. The chain carries TRBV7-2 and TRBJ2-7; D remains ambiguous. The TCR originated in an adult in good health. The sample here was peripheral blood, taken on day 0 of AZD1222 vaccination. CDR3 residues: CASSLQSSYEQYF. CDR3 in DNA: TGTGCCAGCAGCTTACAAAGCTCCTACGAGCAGTACTTC.